This T cell receptor beta chain was recorded in a study of response to subunit inactivated influenza vaccine. Study-wide results and limits: The authors suggested that every seasonal influenza vaccination recruits few new T cells.

As regards this clonotype: As yet, its antigen is unknown.

The CDR3 runs 14 residues. Germline V gives CDR1 ENHRY, CDR2 SYGVKD. V lost 10 bases to trimming and J lost 9 bases; unmatched junction nucleotides: 7. TCRdb passed the RT-PCR reads through MiXCR, listing each CDR3 protein once. The sample lists over 650,000 distinct CDR3 sequences, approximately 17% seen once, with 11% in the top ten. Sequencing used PBMCs from blood, obtained about 5 days after vaccination. The chain carries TRBV10-3 and TRBJ2-1, with 15 bases identical to TRBD2. The TCR was taken from a man between 45 and 60 years old who received an inactivated influenza vaccine. The CDR3 loop is CATRTSGGGPEQFF. For the CDR3, the DNA is TGTGCCACTAGGACTAGCGGGGGGGGCCCTGAGCAGTTCTTC.